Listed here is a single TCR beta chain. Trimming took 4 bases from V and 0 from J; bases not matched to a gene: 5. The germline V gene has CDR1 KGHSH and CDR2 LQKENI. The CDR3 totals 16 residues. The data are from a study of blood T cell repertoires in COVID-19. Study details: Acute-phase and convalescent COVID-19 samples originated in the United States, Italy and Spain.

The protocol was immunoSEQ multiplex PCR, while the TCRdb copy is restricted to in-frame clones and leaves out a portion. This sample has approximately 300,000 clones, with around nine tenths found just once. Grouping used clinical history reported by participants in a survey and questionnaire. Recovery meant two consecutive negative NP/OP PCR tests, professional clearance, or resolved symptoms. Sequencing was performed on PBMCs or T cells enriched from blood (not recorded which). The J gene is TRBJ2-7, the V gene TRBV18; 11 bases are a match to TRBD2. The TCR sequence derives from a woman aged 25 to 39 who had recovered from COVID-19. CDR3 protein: CASSLLSGRASYEQYF. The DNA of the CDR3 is TGTGCCAGCTCACTACTTAGCGGGAGGGCCTCCTACGAGCAGTACTTC.